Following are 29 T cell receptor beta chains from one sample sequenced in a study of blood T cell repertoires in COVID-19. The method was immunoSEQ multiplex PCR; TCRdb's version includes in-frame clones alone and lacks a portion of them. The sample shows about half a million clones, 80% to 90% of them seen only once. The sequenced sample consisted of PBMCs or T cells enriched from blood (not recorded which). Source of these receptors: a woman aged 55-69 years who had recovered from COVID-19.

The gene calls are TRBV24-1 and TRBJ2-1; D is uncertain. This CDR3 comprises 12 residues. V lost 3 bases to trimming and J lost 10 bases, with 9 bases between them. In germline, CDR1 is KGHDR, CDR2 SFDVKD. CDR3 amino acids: CATSDQTQEQFF. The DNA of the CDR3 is TGTGCCACCAGTGATCAAACCCAGGAGCAGTTCTTC.

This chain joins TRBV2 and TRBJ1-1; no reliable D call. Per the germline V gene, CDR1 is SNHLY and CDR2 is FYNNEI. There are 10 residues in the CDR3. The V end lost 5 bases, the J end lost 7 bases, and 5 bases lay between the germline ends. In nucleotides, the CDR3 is TGTGCCAGCAGTAGCGGTGAAGCTTTCTTT. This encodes CASSSGEAFF.

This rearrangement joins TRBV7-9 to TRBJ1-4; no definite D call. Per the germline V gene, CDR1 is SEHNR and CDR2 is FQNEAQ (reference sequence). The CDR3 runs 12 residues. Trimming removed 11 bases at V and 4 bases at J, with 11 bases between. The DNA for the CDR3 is TGTGCCGCTAGCAGGATTAATGAAAAACTGTTTTTT. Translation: CAASRINEKLFF.

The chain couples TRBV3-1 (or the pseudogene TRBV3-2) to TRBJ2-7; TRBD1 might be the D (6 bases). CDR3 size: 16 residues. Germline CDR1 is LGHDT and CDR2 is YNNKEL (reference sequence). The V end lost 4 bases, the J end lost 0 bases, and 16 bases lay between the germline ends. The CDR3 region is CASSPHPGQSSYEQYV. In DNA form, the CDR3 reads TGTGCCAGCAGCCCACACCCGGGACAAAGCTCCTACGAGCAGTACGTC.

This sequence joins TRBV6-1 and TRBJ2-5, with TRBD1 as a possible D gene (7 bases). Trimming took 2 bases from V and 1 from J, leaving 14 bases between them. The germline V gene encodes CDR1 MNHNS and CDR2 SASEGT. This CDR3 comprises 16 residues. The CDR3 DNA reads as TGTGCCAGCAGTGAATGGATCCAGGGGGGCCAAGAGACCCAGTACTTC. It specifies CASSEWIQGGQETQYF.

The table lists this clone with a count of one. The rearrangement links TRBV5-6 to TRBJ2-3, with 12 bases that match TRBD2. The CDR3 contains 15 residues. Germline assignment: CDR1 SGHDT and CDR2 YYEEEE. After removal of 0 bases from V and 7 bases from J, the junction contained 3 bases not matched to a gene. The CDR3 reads CASSLGLAGVNTQYF. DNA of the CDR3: TGTGCCAGCAGCTTGGGACTAGCGGGGGTTAATACGCAGTATTTT.

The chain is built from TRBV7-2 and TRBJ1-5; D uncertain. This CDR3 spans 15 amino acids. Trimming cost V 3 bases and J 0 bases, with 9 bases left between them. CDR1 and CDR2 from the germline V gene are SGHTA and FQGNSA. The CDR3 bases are TGTGCCAGCAGCTTCGGAGGTTATAGCAATCAGCCCCAGCATTTT. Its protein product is CASSFGGYSNQPQHF.

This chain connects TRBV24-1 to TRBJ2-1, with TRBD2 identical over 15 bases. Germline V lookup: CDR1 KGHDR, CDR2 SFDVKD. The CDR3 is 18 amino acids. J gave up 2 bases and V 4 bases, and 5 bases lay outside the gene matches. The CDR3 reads CATSEPGLAGGAYNEQFF. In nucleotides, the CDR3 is TGTGCCACCAGTGAACCGGGACTAGCGGGGGGCGCCTACAATGAGCAGTTCTTC.

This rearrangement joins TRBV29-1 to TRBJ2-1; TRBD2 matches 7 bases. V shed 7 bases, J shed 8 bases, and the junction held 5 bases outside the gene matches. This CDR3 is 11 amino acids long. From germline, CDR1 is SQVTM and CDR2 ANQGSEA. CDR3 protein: CSGTSSDEQFF. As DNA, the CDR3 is TGCAGCGGGACTAGTTCAGATGAGCAGTTCTTC.

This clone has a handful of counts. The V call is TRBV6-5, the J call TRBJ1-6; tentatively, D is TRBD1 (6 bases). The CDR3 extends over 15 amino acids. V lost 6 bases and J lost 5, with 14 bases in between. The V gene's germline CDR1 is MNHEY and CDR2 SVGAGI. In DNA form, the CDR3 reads TGTGCCAGCAGGGCCGGGACACAGAATAATTCACCCCTCCACTTT. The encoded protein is CASRAGTQNNSPLHF.

In DNA, the CDR3 is TGCGCCAGCAGCAGACAGGGGGAACATACGCAGTATTTT. Protein sequence: CASSRQGEHTQYF. The V and J genes are TRBV4-1 and TRBJ2-3; TRBD1 matches at 9 bases. Germline CDR1 is MGHRA and CDR2 is YSYEKL. CDR3 length: 13 residues. V shed 5 bases and J 7 bases; nucleotides not matched to a gene: 4.

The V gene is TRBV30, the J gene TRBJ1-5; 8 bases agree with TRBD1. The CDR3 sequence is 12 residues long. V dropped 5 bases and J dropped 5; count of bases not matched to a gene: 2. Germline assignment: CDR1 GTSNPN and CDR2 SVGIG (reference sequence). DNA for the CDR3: TGTGCCTGGTCGACAGGGGATCAGCCCCAGCATTTT. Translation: CAWSTGDQPQHF.

The CDR3 sequence is CATSSERQGLGETQYF. CDR3 in DNA: TGTGCCACCAGCAGTGAAAGACAGGGATTGGGGGAGACCCAGTACTTC. The rearrangement links TRBV15 to TRBJ2-5; 7 bases match TRBD1. Germline V gives CDR1 LNHNV, CDR2 YYDKDF (reference sequence). After removal of 3 bases from V and 5 bases from J, the junction contained 12 bases not matched to a gene. This CDR3 region has 16 residues.

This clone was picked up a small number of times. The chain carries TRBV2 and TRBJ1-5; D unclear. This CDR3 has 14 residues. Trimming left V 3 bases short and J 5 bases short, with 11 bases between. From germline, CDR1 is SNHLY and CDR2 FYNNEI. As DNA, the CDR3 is TGTGCCAGCAGTGAGGCCGGGGAGGATCAGCCCCAGCATTTT. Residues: CASSEAGEDQPQHF.

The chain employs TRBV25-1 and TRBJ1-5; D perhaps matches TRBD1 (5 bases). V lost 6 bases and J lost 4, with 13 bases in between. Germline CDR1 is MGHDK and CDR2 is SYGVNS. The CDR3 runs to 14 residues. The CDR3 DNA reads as TGTGCCAGCAGCCATCAGGGTAGGAATCAGCCCCAGCATTTT. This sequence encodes CASSHQGRNQPQHF. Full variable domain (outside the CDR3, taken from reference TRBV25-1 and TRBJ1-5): EADIYQTPRYLVIGTGKKITLECSQTMGHDKMYWYQQDPGMELHLIHYSYGVNSTEKGDLSSESTVSRIRTEHFPLTLESARPSHTSQYLCASSHQGRNQPQHFGDGTRLSIL.

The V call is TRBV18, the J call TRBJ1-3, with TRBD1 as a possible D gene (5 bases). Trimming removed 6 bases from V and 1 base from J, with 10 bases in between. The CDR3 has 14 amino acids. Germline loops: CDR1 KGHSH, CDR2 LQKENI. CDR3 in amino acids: CASSLDTSGNTIYF. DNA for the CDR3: TGTGCCAGCTCTCTGGACACTTCTGGAAACACCATATATTTT.

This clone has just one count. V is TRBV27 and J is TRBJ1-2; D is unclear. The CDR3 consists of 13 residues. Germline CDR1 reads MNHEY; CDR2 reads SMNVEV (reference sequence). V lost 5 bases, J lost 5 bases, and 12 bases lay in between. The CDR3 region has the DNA TGTGCCAGCAGTCCCCCCCAAATGTATGGCTACACCTTC. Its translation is CASSPPQMYGYTF.

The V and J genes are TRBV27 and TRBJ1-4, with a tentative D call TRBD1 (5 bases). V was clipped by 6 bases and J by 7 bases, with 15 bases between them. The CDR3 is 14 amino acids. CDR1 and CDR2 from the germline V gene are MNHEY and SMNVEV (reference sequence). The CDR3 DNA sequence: TGTGCCAGCAGGCGGTCAGGGCGGCCTGAAAAACTGTTTTTT. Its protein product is CASRRSGRPEKLFF.

CDR3 DNA sequence: TGTGCCAGCAGCCAAGCAGGGGGGTATCAGCCCCAGCATTTT. Residues: CASSQAGGYQPQHF. The V and J genes are TRBV3-1 (or the pseudogene TRBV3-2) and TRBJ1-5; 7 positions match TRBD1. The CDR3 loop spans 14 amino acids. Germline CDR1 is LGHDT and CDR2 is YNNKEL (reference sequence). The V segment lost 1 base and the J segment 5 bases; nucleotides outside the gene matches: 2.

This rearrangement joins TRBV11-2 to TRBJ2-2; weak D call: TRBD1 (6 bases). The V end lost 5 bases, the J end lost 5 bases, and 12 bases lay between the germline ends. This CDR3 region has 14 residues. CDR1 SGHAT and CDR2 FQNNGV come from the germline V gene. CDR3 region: CASSISGVTGELFF. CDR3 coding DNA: TGTGCCAGCAGCATCTCAGGGGTAACCGGGGAGCTGTTTTTT.

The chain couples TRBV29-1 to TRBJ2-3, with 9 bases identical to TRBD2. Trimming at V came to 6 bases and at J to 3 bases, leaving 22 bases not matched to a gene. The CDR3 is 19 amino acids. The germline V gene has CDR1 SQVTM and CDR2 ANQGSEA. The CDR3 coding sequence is TGCAGCGTCGGGTCTGGTCCCGGGACTAGCATCACGACGACAGATACGCAGTATTTT. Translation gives CSVGSGPGTSITTTDTQYF.

CDR3: CASSQRQGETQYF. The CDR3 DNA sequence: TGCGCCAGCAGCCAACGACAAGGAGAGACCCAGTACTTC. The chain recombines TRBV4-1 with TRBJ2-5; no reliable D call. Germline lookup yields CDR1 MGHRA and CDR2 YSYEKL. The length of the CDR3 is 13 residues. The V gene lost 2 bases and the J gene lost 4 bases, with 8 bases spanning the gap.

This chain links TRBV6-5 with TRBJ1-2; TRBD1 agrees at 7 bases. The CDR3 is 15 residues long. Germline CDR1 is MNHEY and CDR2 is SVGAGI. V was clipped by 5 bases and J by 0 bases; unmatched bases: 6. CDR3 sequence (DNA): TGTGCCAGCAGTCCCAAGGGGGCTGCTAACTATGGCTACACCTTC. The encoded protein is CASSPKGAANYGYTF.

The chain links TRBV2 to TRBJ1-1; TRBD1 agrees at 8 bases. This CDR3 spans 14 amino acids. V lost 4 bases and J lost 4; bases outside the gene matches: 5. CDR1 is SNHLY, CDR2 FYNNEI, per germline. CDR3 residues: CASSVQGEVTEAFF. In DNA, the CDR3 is TGTGCCAGCAGTGTACAGGGGGAGGTCACTGAAGCTTTCTTT.

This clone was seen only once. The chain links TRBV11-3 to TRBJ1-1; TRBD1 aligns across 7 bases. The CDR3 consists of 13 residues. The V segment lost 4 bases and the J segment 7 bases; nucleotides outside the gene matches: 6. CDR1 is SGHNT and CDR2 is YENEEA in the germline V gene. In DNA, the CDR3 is TGTGCCAGCAGCTATACCCGGGACAGTGAAGCTTTCTTT. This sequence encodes CASSYTRDSEAFF.

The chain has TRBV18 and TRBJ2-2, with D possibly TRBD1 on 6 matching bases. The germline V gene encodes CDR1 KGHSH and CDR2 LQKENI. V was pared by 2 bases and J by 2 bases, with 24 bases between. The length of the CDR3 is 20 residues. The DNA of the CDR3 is TGTGCCAGCTCACCATTTCGCGCACACCCGGGACAAATTAACACCGGGGAGCTGTTTTTT. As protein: CASSPFRAHPGQINTGELFF.

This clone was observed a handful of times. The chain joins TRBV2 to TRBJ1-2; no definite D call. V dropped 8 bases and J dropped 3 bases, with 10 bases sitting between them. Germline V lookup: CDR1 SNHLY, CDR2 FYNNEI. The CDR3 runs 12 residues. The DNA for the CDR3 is TGTGCCAGCGGTCGAGGAGACTATGGCTACACCTTC. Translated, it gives CASGRGDYGYTF.

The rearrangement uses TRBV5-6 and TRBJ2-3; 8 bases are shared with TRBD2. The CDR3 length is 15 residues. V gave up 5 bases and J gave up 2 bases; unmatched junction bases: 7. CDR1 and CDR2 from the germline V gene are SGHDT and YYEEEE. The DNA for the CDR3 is TGTGCCAGCAGTCTTACTAGCGGAGTCACAGATACGCAGTATTTT. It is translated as CASSLTSGVTDTQYF.

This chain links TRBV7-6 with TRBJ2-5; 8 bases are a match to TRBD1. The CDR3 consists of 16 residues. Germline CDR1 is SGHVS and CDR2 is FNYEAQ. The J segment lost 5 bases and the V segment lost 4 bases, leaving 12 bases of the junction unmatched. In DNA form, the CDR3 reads TGTGCCAGCAGCTCAACCGACGCAGGGGGCGGGGAGACCCAGTACTTC. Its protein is CASSSTDAGGGETQYF.